Shown below are 27 T cell receptor beta chains from a single sample sequenced in a study of blood T cell repertoires in COVID-19. The data were produced by immunoSEQ multiplex PCR, yet TCRdb's version contains in-frame clones alone and is incomplete. Of about 170,000 clones in the sample, 70% to 85% were seen once. Sequencing used peripheral blood. The receptors originated from a woman of 80 years or more with acute or convalescent COVID-19.

The chain is built from TRBV20-1 and TRBJ1-2, with D unresolved. There are 10 residues in the CDR3. CDR1 DFQATT and CDR2 SNEGSKA come from the germline V gene (reference sequence). CDR3: CAPGLDGYTF. CDR3 DNA: TGCGCCCCGGGTCTGGATGGCTACACCTTC.

This clone was seen just once. The chain joins TRBV12-5 to TRBJ2-1; D ambiguous. The CDR3 totals 15 residues. Per germline, CDR1 LGHNT and CDR2 FRNRAP. The ends were cut back, 6 bases at V and 0 bases at J, with 12 bases in the middle. The CDR3 sequence is CASGLTRSSYNEQFF. The CDR3 nucleotides are TGTGCTAGTGGCTTGACAAGAAGCTCCTACAATGAGCAGTTCTTC.

This clone has a handful of counts. The chain joins TRBV30 to TRBJ1-2; D might be TRBD1 (5 bases). This CDR3 contains 13 residues. Trimming took 0 bases from V and 6 from J, leaving 11 bases between them. The germline V gene encodes CDR1 GTSNPN and CDR2 SVGIG (reference sequence). The CDR3 is CAWSVGGGDGYTF. Written as DNA, the CDR3 is TGTGCCTGGAGTGTAGGTGGAGGGGATGGCTACACCTTC.

The chain joins TRBV6-5 to TRBJ1-6; maybe TRBD1 (6 bases). CDR1 and CDR2 from the germline V gene are MNHEY and SVGAGI. This CDR3 comprises 16 residues. V dropped 2 bases and J dropped 7 bases, with 15 bases sitting between them. The CDR3 protein is CASSYLGPGDNSPLHF. CDR3 in DNA: TGTGCCAGCAGTTACCTAGGGCCAGGGGACAATTCACCCCTCCACTTT.

This chain uses TRBV11-2 with TRBJ2-5, with a tentative D call TRBD1 (5 bases). CDR1 SGHAT and CDR2 FQNNGV come from the germline V gene. The length of the CDR3 is 13 residues. The ends were cut back, 4 bases at V and 5 bases at J, with 11 bases in the middle. For the CDR3, the DNA is TGTGCCAGCAGCTCCAGGGTTTGGGAGACCCAGTACTTC. It yields the protein CASSSRVWETQYF.

The V and J genes are TRBV15 and TRBJ1-1, with a possible D match to TRBD1 (5 bases). The CDR3 contains 15 residues. The V end was cut by 1 base, the J end by 2 bases, with 11 bases between. The germline gives CDR1 LNHNV, CDR2 YYDKDF (reference sequence). The CDR3 loop reads CATSRAAQGNTEAFF. CDR3 DNA sequence: TGTGCCACCAGCAGAGCTGCTCAGGGAAACACTGAAGCTTTCTTT.

This sequence joins TRBV30 and TRBJ2-1, with a tentative D call TRBD2 (6 bases). The germline V gene encodes CDR1 GTSNPN and CDR2 SVGIG (reference sequence). With 3 bases removed from V and 2 bases from J, the gap between germline ends came to 14 bases. The CDR3 totals 15 residues. Here the CDR3 reads CAWSRDSRAYNEQFF. CDR3 nucleotides: TGTGCCTGGAGCCGGGACTCCAGGGCCTACAATGAGCAGTTCTTC.

The chain has TRBV7-2 and TRBJ2-7; 11 bases fit TRBD2. Germline lookup yields CDR1 SGHTA and CDR2 FQGNSA. There are 18 residues in the CDR3. V lost 2 bases and J lost 0; bases outside the gene matches: 9. CDR3 amino acids: CASSLRGSGRVVSYEQYF. CDR3 bases: TGTGCCAGCAGCTTAAGGGGTAGCGGGAGGGTTGTCTCCTACGAGCAGTACTTC.

The V and J genes are TRBV6-1 and TRBJ1-5; D not certain. In germline, CDR1 is MNHNS, CDR2 SASEGT. The V end lost 3 bases, the J end lost 0 bases, and 9 bases lay between the germline ends. The CDR3 sequence is 15 residues long. The CDR3 sequence is CASSETSYSNQPQHF. The DNA for the CDR3 is TGTGCCAGCAGTGAGACAAGTTATAGCAATCAGCCCCAGCATTTT.

V gene TRBV30 combines with J gene TRBJ1-4; weak D call: TRBD1 (5 bases). V lost 5 bases, J lost 11 bases, and 12 bases lay in between. Germline values: CDR1 GTSNPN, CDR2 SVGIG (reference sequence). This CDR3 contains 11 residues. The CDR3 protein is CAWRSGGKLFF. CDR3 bases: TGTGCCTGGCGGTCCGGGGGGAAACTGTTTTTT.

The V call is TRBV24-1, the J call TRBJ2-1; 7 positions agree with TRBD1. This CDR3 has 13 amino acids. V trimming: 3 bases; J trimming: 11 bases; junction bases outside the gene matches: 6. The germline gives CDR1 KGHDR, CDR2 SFDVKD. In DNA, the CDR3 is TGTGCCACCAGTGATACGACAGGGTTGAAGCAGTTCTTC. This gives the protein CATSDTTGLKQFF.

This CDR3 is CASSRQVNTEAFF. In DNA form, the CDR3 reads TGTGCCAGCAGTCGGCAGGTGAACACTGAAGCTTTCTTT. The rearrangement joins TRBV2 to TRBJ1-1; no clear D. V lost 5 bases, J lost 0 bases, and 7 bases lay in between. This CDR3 spans 13 amino acids. Germline-derived CDR1 and CDR2 are SNHLY and FYNNEI. The full variable domain, completed using reference TRBV2 and TRBJ1-1, is EPEVTQTPSHQVTQMGQEVILRCVPISNHLYFYWYRQILGQKVEFLVSFYNNEISEKSEIFDDQFSVERPDGSNFTLKIRSTKLEDSAMYFCASSRQVNTEAFFGQGTRLTVV.

V gene TRBV6-6 combines with J gene TRBJ1-5; 9 bases line up with TRBD1. Germline assignment: CDR1 MNHNY and CDR2 SVGAGI (reference sequence). With 1 base clipped from V and 3 bases from J, the junction kept 4 bases outside the gene matches. The CDR3 loop spans 16 amino acids. The CDR3 sequence: CASSYLTGGINQPQHF. The CDR3 DNA is TGTGCCAGCAGTTACTTGACAGGGGGGATCAATCAGCCCCAGCATTTT.

The V call is TRBV30, the J call TRBJ2-2, with a possible D match to TRBD1 (6 bases). The CDR3 contains 13 residues. V dropped 3 bases and J dropped 1 base, with 6 bases sitting between them. The germline V gene encodes CDR1 GTSNPN and CDR2 SVGIG (reference sequence). The CDR3 reads CAWRTGNTGELFF. As DNA, the CDR3 is TGTGCCTGGAGGACAGGGAACACCGGGGAGCTGTTTTTT.

This rearrangement joins TRBV5-1 to TRBJ2-7, with D tentatively TRBD1 (6 bases). The V gene lost 2 bases and the J gene lost 5 bases, with 11 bases spanning the gap. The CDR3 is 13 residues long. Germline V CDR1 and CDR2: SGHRS, YFSETQ. This CDR3 reads CASSLQGDDEQYF. The CDR3 DNA reads TGCGCCAGCAGCTTACAGGGAGATGACGAGCAGTACTTC.

This clone appeared once. The chain couples TRBV25-1 to TRBJ1-6; 7 nucleotides line up with TRBD1. The junction had 19 bases not matched to a gene; V was cut back by 4 bases and J by 13 bases. Germline V gene sequence: CDR1 MGHDK, CDR2 SYGVNS. The CDR3 length is 17 residues. The CDR3 DNA sequence: TGTGCCAGCAGTGCATATACGGGGACAGCCAACTTTGTGCCCCTCCACTTT. It yields the protein CASSAYTGTANFVPLHF.

The rearrangement joins TRBV9 to TRBJ2-1, with D possibly matching TRBD2 (5 bases). This CDR3 is 15 amino acids long. V shed 0 bases and J shed 4 bases, with 11 bases lying between them. Germline CDR1 and CDR2: SGDLS and YYNGEE. CDR3 protein: CASSVATGTYNEQFF. The CDR3 nucleotides are TGTGCCAGCAGCGTAGCTACGGGAACATACAATGAGCAGTTCTTC.

This chain connects TRBV2 to TRBJ1-5; D gene unclear. V gave up 8 bases and J gave up 0 bases, with 5 bases separating them. The CDR3 is made up of 12 amino acids. The germline CDR1 and CDR2 sequences are SNHLY and FYNNEI. The CDR3 nucleotides read TGTGCCAGCGAGGATAGCAATCAGCCCCAGCATTTT. Amino acid sequence: CASEDSNQPQHF.

The chain couples TRBV5-1 to TRBJ1-1; TRBD1 matches 10 bases. The CDR3 loop spans 16 amino acids. The germline V gene has CDR1 SGHRS and CDR2 YFSETQ. The trim removed 4 bases at V and 6 bases at J, leaving 12 bases unmatched. CDR3 in DNA: TGCGCCAGCAGCGGGGGACAGGGGCCGCCTATGGCTGAAGCTTTCTTT. Its protein is CASSGGQGPPMAEAFF.

The chain combines TRBV19 with TRBJ2-3; TRBD2 is a possible D gene (5 bases). The CDR3 extends over 13 amino acids. CDR1 is LNHDA and CDR2 is SQIVND in the germline V gene (reference sequence). V dropped 7 bases and J dropped 2 bases, with 10 bases sitting between them. This CDR3 is CASKEVVTDTQYF. The CDR3 nucleotides read TGTGCCAGTAAGGAGGTGGTCACAGATACGCAGTATTTT.

V is TRBV5-1 and J is TRBJ1-2; 10 nucleotides agree with TRBD1. With 5 bases clipped from V and 7 bases from J, the junction kept 8 bases outside the gene matches. There are 14 residues in the CDR3. Germline V CDR1 and CDR2: SGHRS, YFSETQ. The CDR3 reads CASRLGTGDIGYTF. In DNA form, the CDR3 reads TGCGCCAGCAGGCTCGGGACAGGGGATATTGGCTACACCTTC.

V gene TRBV9 combines with J gene TRBJ2-1, with 8 bases that match TRBD2. Losses at the gene ends were 3 bases for V and 9 bases for J; bases not matched to a gene: 5. Germline V CDR1 and CDR2: SGDLS, YYNGEE. CDR3 size: 13 residues. For the CDR3, the DNA is TGTGCCAGCAGCGAGAGGCTAGCGGGTGAGCAGTTCTTC. The encoded protein is CASSERLAGEQFF.

The rearrangement links TRBV5-5 to TRBJ2-3, with D perhaps TRBD1 (5 bases). Germline assignment: CDR1 SGHKS and CDR2 YYEKEE (reference sequence). Between the trimmed V and J ends, which lost 4 bases and 0 bases, there was a span of 12 bases. This CDR3 comprises 15 residues. Here the CDR3 reads CASSKDTFSTDTQYF. CDR3 coding DNA: TGTGCCAGCAGCAAGGACACTTTTAGCACAGATACGCAGTATTTT.

This chain links TRBV7-9 with TRBJ2-1, with 7 bases identical to TRBD2. The CDR3 runs to 17 residues. The trim removed 3 bases at V and 1 base at J, leaving 9 bases unmatched. From germline, CDR1 is SEHNR and CDR2 FQNEAQ (reference sequence). CDR3 sequence reads: CASSFRLATQSYNEQFF. CDR3 nucleotide sequence: TGTGCCAGCAGCTTCCGACTAGCCACTCAATCCTACAATGAGCAGTTCTTC.

The V and J genes are TRBV5-1 and TRBJ2-2, with no clear D. The CDR3 is made up of 14 amino acids. V shed 0 bases and J shed 3 bases, with 6 bases lying between them. Looked up from germline, CDR1 is SGHRS and CDR2 is YFSETQ. The chain's CDR3 is CASSLEQYTGELFF. CDR3 sequence (DNA): TGCGCCAGCAGCTTGGAACAGTACACCGGGGAGCTGTTTTTT.

This chain joins TRBV18 and TRBJ1-2; D not resolved. From germline, CDR1 is KGHSH and CDR2 LQKENI. The CDR3 spans 12 residues. V dropped 2 bases and J dropped 6 bases, with 7 bases sitting between them. The CDR3 spells CASSPTADGYTF. The CDR3 coding sequence is TGTGCCAGCTCACCAACGGCGGATGGCTACACCTTC.

The rearrangement links TRBV27 to TRBJ1-1; D is possibly TRBD1 (6 bases). The length of the CDR3 is 13 residues. Germline CDR1 reads MNHEY; CDR2 reads SMNVEV (reference sequence). V was shortened by 9 bases and J by 2 bases, with 13 bases between the two germline ends. The CDR3 here is CASMRTVNTEAFF. CDR3 nucleotide sequence: TGTGCCAGTATGCGGACAGTTAACACTGAAGCTTTCTTT.